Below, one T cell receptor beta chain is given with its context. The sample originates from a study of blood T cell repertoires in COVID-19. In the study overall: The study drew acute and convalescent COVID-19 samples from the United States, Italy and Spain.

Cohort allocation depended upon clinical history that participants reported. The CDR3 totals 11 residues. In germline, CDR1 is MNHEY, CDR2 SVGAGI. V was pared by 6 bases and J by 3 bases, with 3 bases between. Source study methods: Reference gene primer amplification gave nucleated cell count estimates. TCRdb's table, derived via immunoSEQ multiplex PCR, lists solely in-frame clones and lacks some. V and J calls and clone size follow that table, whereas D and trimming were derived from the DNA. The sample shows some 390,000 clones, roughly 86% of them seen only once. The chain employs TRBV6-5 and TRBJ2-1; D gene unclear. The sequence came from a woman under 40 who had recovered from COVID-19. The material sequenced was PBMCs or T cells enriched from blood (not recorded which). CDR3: CASSLYNEQFF. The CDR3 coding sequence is TGTGCCAGCAGCCTCTACAATGAGCAGTTCTTC.